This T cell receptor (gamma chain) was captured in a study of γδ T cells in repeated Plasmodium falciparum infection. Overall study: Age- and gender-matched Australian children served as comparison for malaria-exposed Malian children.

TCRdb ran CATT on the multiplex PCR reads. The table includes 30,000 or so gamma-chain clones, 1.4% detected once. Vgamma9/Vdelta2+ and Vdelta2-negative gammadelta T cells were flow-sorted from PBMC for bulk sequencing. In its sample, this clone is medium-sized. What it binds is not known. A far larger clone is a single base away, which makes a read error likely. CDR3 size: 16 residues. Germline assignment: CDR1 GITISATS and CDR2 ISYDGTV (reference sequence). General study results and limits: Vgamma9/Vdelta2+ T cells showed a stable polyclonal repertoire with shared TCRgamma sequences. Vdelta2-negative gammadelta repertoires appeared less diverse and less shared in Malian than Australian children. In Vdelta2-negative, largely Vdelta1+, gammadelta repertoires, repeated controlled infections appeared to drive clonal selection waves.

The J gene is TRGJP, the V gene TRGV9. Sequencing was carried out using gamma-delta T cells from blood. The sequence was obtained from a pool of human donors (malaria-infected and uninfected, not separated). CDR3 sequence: CALWEVQELGEKIKVF. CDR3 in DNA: TGTGCCTTGTGGGAGGTGCAAGAGTTGGGCGAAAAAATCAAGGTATTT.